This section outlines one T cell receptor beta chain sequence together with its context. As yet, its antigen is unknown. The protocol attached unique molecular identifiers to individual cDNA molecules. TCRdb analysed the 5' RACE reads with MiXCR anew, one entry per CDR3 protein. This table has tens of thousands of distinct CDR3 sequences, 20% to 25% appearing once. This specimen belongs to a study of early T cells in non-severe SARS-CoV-2 infection. Study information: Bulk RNA taken from unsorted whole blood was sequenced, leaving chains unpaired.

General study findings and limits: VDJdb-based annotation leaned toward anti-spike CD8 responses and missed private and CD4 specificities.

Germline trimming cut 3 bases from V and 6 bases from J; bases unmatched to any gene: 7. The CDR3 consists of 15 residues. Germline V gene sequence: CDR1 WSHSY, CDR2 SAAADI. The clonotype comes from an adult who was a healthcare worker with PCR-confirmed SARS-CoV-2 infection or an uninfected control (not recorded which). This chain links TRBV10-2 with TRBJ2-3; 9 nucleotides align to TRBD2. This sample comprised whole blood, obtained at baseline. For the CDR3, the DNA is TGCGCCAGCAGTGACCTAGCGGGACCCGGGGATACGCAGTATTTT. As protein: CASSDLAGPGDTQYF.